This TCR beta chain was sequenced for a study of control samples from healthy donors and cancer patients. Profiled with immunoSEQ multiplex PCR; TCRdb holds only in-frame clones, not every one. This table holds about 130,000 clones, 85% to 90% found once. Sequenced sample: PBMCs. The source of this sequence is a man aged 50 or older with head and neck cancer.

The CDR3 region has the DNA TGTGCCAGCGGAGGACTAGCAGACAATGAGCAGTTCTTC. It translates to CASGGLADNEQFF. The chain links TRBV9 to TRBJ2-1; 8 bases are a match to TRBD2. CDR1 is SGDLS, CDR2 YYNGEE, per germline. The CDR3 consists of 13 residues. Trimming at V came to 7 bases and at J to 5 bases, leaving 5 bases not matched to a gene. Supplemented by reference TRBV9 and TRBJ2-1, the full variable domain reads DSGVTQTPKHLITATGQRVTLRCSPRSGDLSVYWYQQSLDQGLQFLIQYYNGEERAKGNILERFSAQQFPDLHSELNLSSLELGDSALYFCASGGLADNEQFFGPGTRLTVL.